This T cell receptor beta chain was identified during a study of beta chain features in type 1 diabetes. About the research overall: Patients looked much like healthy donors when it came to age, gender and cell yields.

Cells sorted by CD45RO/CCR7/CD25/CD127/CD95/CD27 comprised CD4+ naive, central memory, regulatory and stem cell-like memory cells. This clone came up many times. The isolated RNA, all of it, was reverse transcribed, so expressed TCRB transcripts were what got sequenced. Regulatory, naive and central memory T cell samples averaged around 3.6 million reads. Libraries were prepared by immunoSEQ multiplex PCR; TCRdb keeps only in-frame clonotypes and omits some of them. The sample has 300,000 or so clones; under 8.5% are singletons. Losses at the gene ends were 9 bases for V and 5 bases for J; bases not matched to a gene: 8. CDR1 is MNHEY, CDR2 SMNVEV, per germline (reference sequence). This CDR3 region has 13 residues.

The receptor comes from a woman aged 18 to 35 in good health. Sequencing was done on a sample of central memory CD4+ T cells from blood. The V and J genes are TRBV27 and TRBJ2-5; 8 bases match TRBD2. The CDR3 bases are TGTGCCAGAACTAGACTAGCGCCCGAGACCCAGTACTTC. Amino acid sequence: CARTRLAPETQYF.